This TCR beta chain was found in a study of cytomegalovirus exposure and HLA in healthy donors. Across the study: One earlier analysis, a look at around 180 million T cells, found fewer than 140 million unique TCR beta sequences. Study outcomes and limitations: There were reportedly fewer N-insertions in an Asian-associated ancestry cluster than the roughly 670-donor mean, in a later analysis. The listing of some 170 TCR beta chains classed them as cytomegalovirus-associated. In vitro testing confirmed a few CMV-associated chains as specific for CMV antigens.

Notes on this clone: What it recognizes is unknown.

The ends lost 3 bases at V and 9 bases at J; junction bases unmatched: 7. The CDR3 runs 14 residues. The germline V gene has CDR1 ENHRY and CDR2 SYGVKD. Primers included in the PCR were 60 Vbeta and 13 Jbeta primers. Sequencing used immunoSEQ multiplex PCR; TCRdb keeps in-frame clones, though not all of them. This sample has some 170,000 clones, with 87% found just once. The sequenced sample consisted of PBMCs. The source of this sequence is a young woman in good health and CMV-seronegative. The chain joins TRBV10-3 to TRBJ2-1; TRBD1 agrees at 8 bases. The CDR3 DNA follows: TGTGCCATCAGTGAAAAGGACAGGGACGGTGAGCAGTTCTTC. Amino acid sequence: CAISEKDRDGEQFF.